Sequencing of this T cell receptor beta chain was carried out in a study of cytomegalovirus exposure and HLA in healthy donors. Study-wide results and limits: Most TCR sequences showed up rarely, but some public TCRs showed up in many donors.

This CDR3 is 16 amino acids long. V lost 5 bases and J 1 base, leaving 20 bases between the germline ends. The germline gives CDR1 GTSNPN, CDR2 SVGIG (reference sequence). With respect to this clone: What it binds is not known.

Profiling relied on immunoSEQ multiplex PCR, and the TCRdb table lists in-frame clones only, not all of them. The data hold 200,000 or so clones, with 70% to 90% observed a single time. This clonotype was sampled from a woman between 18 and 29 years old in good health and CMV-seronegative. Source material: PBMCs. The chain links TRBV30 to TRBJ1-2; tentatively, D is TRBD1 (6 bases). The CDR3 reads CAWDEDSLIFNYGYTF. The CDR3 DNA reads TGTGCCTGGGATGAGGACAGCCTGATCTTTAACTATGGCTACACCTTC.